Described below is a single T cell receptor (beta chain) sequence and its context. Its cognate antigen is unknown. This entry is derived from a study of regulatory and conventional T cells in RAG deficiency. General study results and limits: Treg unique TCR beta sequences were approximately 99-fold fewer in Omenn syndrome and CID/AS patients than controls. Omenn patients showed >90% Treg-Tconv overlap and shorter CDR3 lengths. RAG-deficient patients showed markedly lower Shannon entropy and higher Simpson indices than control T-cell subsets.

The germline V and J ends were trimmed by 7 bases and 10 bases, with 16 bases remaining between them. Per the germline V gene, CDR1 is MDHEN and CDR2 is SYDVKM. CDR3 size: 12 residues. Sequencing used immunoSEQ multiplex PCR; TCRdb keeps in-frame clones, though not all of them. The repertoire holds tens of thousands of clones, with over 80% as singletons. The sorted regulatory T cells were CD4+, CD25-high and CD127-low, with genomic DNA sequenced. This sample was shared with a second study, whose subject was regulatory T cells. That paper notes: Amplification used 52 TRBV primers and 13 TRBJ primers. Regulatory T cells showed the strongest V-J pair restriction and V/J gene skewing among patient repertoires.

The sequenced material came from Tregs sorted from blood. The rearrangement joins TRBV28 to TRBJ1-1, with D possibly being TRBD1 (6 bases). The receptor was isolated from a human donor in good health. The CDR3 loop reads CASIVPGTRAFF. The CDR3, as DNA: TGTGCCAGCATAGTACCCGGGACAAGAGCTTTCTTT.